Following are 30 T cell receptor beta chains from one sample sequenced in a study of technical replicates of blood from several donors. Assay: immunoSEQ multiplex PCR; the TCRdb copy retains only in-frame clones and omits some. Of 60,000 to 85,000 clones detected, around nine tenths appear once; the ten largest clones hold approximately 0.41%. Sequencing input: T cells isolated from PBMCs. These TCRs come from a human donor in good health.

This CDR3 is CASSYPSGSYHNEQFF. CDR3 coding DNA: TGTGCCAGCAGTTACCCGAGCGGGAGTTACCACAATGAGCAGTTCTTC. This rearrangement joins TRBV6-6 to TRBJ2-1, with 8 bases fitting TRBD2. The CDR3 is 16 residues long. Trimming at V came to 2 bases and at J to 5 bases, leaving 8 bases not matched to a gene. Germline V CDR1 and CDR2: MNHNY, SVGAGI (reference sequence).

This chain uses TRBV6-5 with TRBJ1-1, with 7 bases aligning to TRBD1. The germline gives CDR1 MNHEY, CDR2 SVGAGI. J gave up 2 bases and V 6 bases, and 3 bases lay outside the gene matches. CDR3 size: 13 residues. CDR3 residues: CASRRDRNTEAFF. Written as DNA, the CDR3 is TGTGCCAGCAGGCGGGACAGAAACACTGAAGCTTTCTTT.

The rearrangement joins TRBV6-5 to TRBJ1-1; D gene ambiguous. Deletions cut 0 bases from V and 0 bases from J, with 11 bases between. The CDR3 has 16 residues. CDR1 is MNHEY and CDR2 is SVGAGI in the germline V gene. CDR3 DNA: TGTGCCAGCAGTTACTCGCCTAGACTGATGAACACTGAAGCTTTCTTT. It codes for CASSYSPRLMNTEAFF.

The rearrangement uses TRBV6-4 and TRBJ2-6, with 11 bases fitting TRBD2. After removal of 3 bases from V and 3 bases from J, the junction contained 1 base not matched to a gene. CDR3 length: 16 amino acids. The germline V gene has CDR1 MRHNA and CDR2 SNTAGT. The CDR3 coding sequence is TGTGCCAGCAGTGAAACTAGCGGGAGTGGGGCCAACGTCCTGACTTTC. It specifies CASSETSGSGANVLTF.

The chain combines TRBV7-3 with TRBJ2-1, with 7 bases lining up with TRBD2. The CDR3 totals 17 residues. Germline V gene sequence: CDR1 SGHTA, CDR2 FQGTGA. The trim removed 4 bases at V and 5 bases at J, leaving 14 bases unmatched. CDR3 bases: TGTGCCAGCAGCTCCAGTGTTGGGGAGGGCCTGGACAATGAGCAGTTCTTC. This encodes CASSSSVGEGLDNEQFF.

The sample holds one count of this clone. The V gene is TRBV19, the J gene TRBJ1-5, with TRBD1 identical over 11 bases. The CDR3 runs to 12 residues. CDR1 LNHDA and CDR2 SQIVND come from the germline V gene (reference sequence). V lost 8 bases to trimming and J lost 9 bases; unmatched junction nucleotides: 3. The CDR3 DNA follows: TGTGCCAGTGGACAGGGGGCCTCGCCCCAGCATTTT. It translates to CASGQGASPQHF.

The chain uses TRBV4-1 and TRBJ1-4, with D perhaps TRBD1 (6 bases). The CDR3 is made up of 11 amino acids. The germline V and J ends were trimmed by 0 bases and 15 bases, with 8 bases remaining between them. The germline gives CDR1 MGHRA, CDR2 YSYEKL. The CDR3 nucleotides are TGCGCCAGCAGCCAAGACCGGACAGTGTTTTTT. Residues: CASSQDRTVFF.

The rearrangement joins TRBV13 to TRBJ1-5, with D perhaps matching TRBD1 (5 bases). The CDR3 is 14 amino acids. Germline loops: CDR1 PRHDT, CDR2 FYEKMQ (reference sequence). The ends were cut back, 1 base at V and 3 bases at J, with 7 bases in the middle. CDR3 residues: CASSLARDNQPQHF. CDR3 DNA: TGTGCCAGCAGCTTAGCCAGGGACAATCAGCCCCAGCATTTT.

This clone was seen a single time. The chain is built from TRBV7-9 and TRBJ2-7, with D tentatively TRBD2 (6 bases). This CDR3 is built from 17 residues. V lost 5 bases, J lost 2 bases, and 22 bases lay in between. Looked up from germline, CDR1 is SEHNR and CDR2 is FQNEAQ (reference sequence). CDR3 region: CASSPRREDSWPYEQYF. The CDR3 DNA is TGTGCCAGCAGCCCCCGGAGGGAGGACTCCTGGCCCTACGAGCAGTACTTC. Together with reference TRBV7-9 and TRBJ2-7, the CDR3 gives the full variable domain: DTGVSQNPRHKITKRGQNVTFRCDPISEHNRLYWYRQTLGQGPEFLTYFQNEAQLEKSRLLSDRFSAERPKGSFSTLEIQRTEQGDSAMYLCASSPRREDSWPYEQYFGPGTRLTVT.

The V and J genes are TRBV6-5 and TRBJ2-3; 12 nucleotides align to TRBD2. This CDR3 comprises 15 residues. V lost 7 bases, J lost 4 bases, and 6 bases stayed unmatched. Germline CDR1 is MNHEY and CDR2 is SVGAGI. In DNA form, the CDR3 reads TGTGCCAGCACCCGACTAGCGGGAGTCGCAGATACGCAGTATTTT. It specifies CASTRLAGVADTQYF.

The chain combines TRBV9 with TRBJ2-7, with 9 bases identical to TRBD2. The CDR3 loop spans 15 amino acids. The germline CDR1 and CDR2 sequences are SGDLS and YYNGEE. V was pared by 0 bases and J by 4 bases, with 5 bases of the junction left unmatched. The CDR3 coding sequence is TGTGCCAGCAGCGTAGGTCTAGCGGGGATATACGAGCAGTACTTC. Translation gives CASSVGLAGIYEQYF.

The chain carries TRBV30 and TRBJ2-3; 8 bases line up with TRBD2. The CDR3 has 14 amino acids. With V trimmed by 8 bases and J by 0 bases, 7 bases remained unmatched. Germline-derived CDR1 and CDR2 are GTSNPN and SVGIG (reference sequence). The DNA of the CDR3 is TGTGCCAGAGCTAGCGGGTCTAGCACAGATACGCAGTATTTT. Amino acid sequence: CARASGSSTDTQYF.

The chain employs TRBV6-1 and TRBJ1-2; D unclear. This CDR3 comprises 13 residues. V lost 7 bases and J 2 bases, leaving 11 bases between the germline ends. CDR1 and CDR2 from the germline V gene are MNHNS and SASEGT. Here the CDR3 reads CASIVSGNYGYTF. The CDR3 coding sequence is TGTGCCAGCATTGTCTCGGGGAACTATGGCTACACCTTC.

The chain links TRBV7-9 to TRBJ2-7, with TRBD2 matching 9 bases. The germline V gene has CDR1 SEHNR and CDR2 FQNEAQ (reference sequence). The CDR3 is 17 amino acids. Germline trimming cut 4 bases from V and 6 bases from J; bases unmatched to any gene: 16. This chain's CDR3 is CASSSLGPREGLGEQYF. In nucleotides, the CDR3 is TGTGCCAGCAGCTCCCTCGGGCCGCGGGAGGGCTTAGGCGAGCAGTACTTC.

This sequence joins TRBV5-4 and TRBJ1-1; unclear D gene. Germline lookup yields CDR1 SGHNT and CDR2 YYREEE (reference sequence). The CDR3 contains 14 residues. Trimming removed 3 bases from V and 1 base from J, with 10 bases in between. The CDR3 region is CASSSLSGNTEAFF. As DNA, the CDR3 is TGTGCCAGCAGCTCTCTATCTGGGAACACTGAAGCTTTCTTT.

This clone was seen a single time. CDR3: CACGHGGTDTQYF. In DNA form, the CDR3 reads TGTGCCTGCGGGCACGGGGGCACAGATACGCAGTATTTT. The genes are TRBV30 and TRBJ2-3; tentative D call: TRBD2 (5 bases). CDR1 is GTSNPN and CDR2 is SVGIG in the germline V gene (reference sequence). This CDR3 is 13 amino acids long. V was pared by 6 bases and J by 1 base, with 11 bases between.

J is TRBJ2-7 and V is TRBV25-1; weak D call: TRBD2 (5 bases). CDR3 length equals 12 residues. V gave up 5 bases and J gave up 7 bases, with 12 bases separating them. Germline V gene sequence: CDR1 MGHDK, CDR2 SYGVNS. CDR3 loop: CASSTSGKEQYF. In nucleotides, the CDR3 is TGTGCCAGCAGTACATCCGGGAAAGAGCAGTACTTC.

The rearrangement uses TRBV11-2 and TRBJ2-7; 10 bases match TRBD2. Germline CDR1 is SGHAT and CDR2 is FQNNGV. With V trimmed by 4 bases and J by 6 bases, 9 bases remained unmatched. The CDR3 length is 15 residues. The CDR3 is CASSSYSGRPGEQYF. The DNA of the CDR3 is TGTGCCAGCAGCTCATATAGCGGGAGGCCGGGCGAGCAGTACTTC.

The rearrangement links TRBV7-6 to TRBJ1-1, with D unresolved. The CDR3 loop spans 13 amino acids. V was pared by 2 bases and J by 1 base, with 5 bases between. In germline, CDR1 is SGHVS, CDR2 FNYEAQ. CDR3 sequence: CASSLQENTEAFF. In nucleotides, the CDR3 is TGTGCCAGCAGCTTACAGGAGAACACTGAAGCTTTCTTT.

The chain recombines TRBV5-1 with TRBJ2-2; 7 positions agree with TRBD2. Per the germline V gene, CDR1 is SGHRS and CDR2 is YFSETQ. The ends lost 2 bases at V and 5 bases at J; junction bases unmatched: 3. CDR3 length: 14 residues. This CDR3 is CASSFLGGTGELFF. CDR3 in DNA: TGCGCCAGCAGCTTCCTCGGGGGGACCGGGGAGCTGTTTTTT.

This clone was counted a single time. This chain links TRBV5-4 with TRBJ2-5; 10 bases fit TRBD1. The V gene end was trimmed by 4 bases and the J gene end by 5 bases; junction bases not matched to a gene: 5. CDR3 length equals 14 residues. Germline V gene data show CDR1 as SGHNT and CDR2 as YYREEE (reference sequence). CDR3 region: CASSGGTGEETQYF. The CDR3, as DNA: TGTGCCAGCAGCGGAGGGACAGGGGAGGAGACCCAGTACTTC.

J is TRBJ2-7 and V is TRBV11-2; possible D gene TRBD2, 5 bases. Per the germline V gene, CDR1 is SGHAT and CDR2 is FQNNGV. The length of the CDR3 is 15 residues. The V and J ends lost 7 bases and 2 bases respectively, with 18 bases between them. This CDR3 reads CASTVSRGPAYEQYF. As DNA, the CDR3 is TGTGCCAGCACTGTCTCGAGAGGGCCCGCCTACGAGCAGTACTTC.

The chain couples TRBV4-2 to TRBJ2-1, with 10 bases fitting TRBD2. The germline CDR1 and CDR2 sequences are LGHNA and YNFKEQ. Trimming at V came to 1 base and at J to 10 bases, leaving 7 bases not matched to a gene. The CDR3 runs 15 residues. The CDR3 nucleotides are TGTGCCAGCAGCCAAGGGTTAGCGGGAGGCGGGGAGCAGTTCTTC. Protein sequence: CASSQGLAGGGEQFF.

The chain employs TRBV6-5 and TRBJ2-7; TRBD2 matches 7 bases. Trimming cost V 0 bases and J 5 bases; bases outside gene matches: 10. Germline V gene sequence: CDR1 MNHEY, CDR2 SVGAGI. The length of the CDR3 is 16 residues. For the CDR3, the DNA is TGTGCCAGCAGTTACTCGAGTACTAGCGATATCGACGAGCAGTACTTC. It encodes CASSYSSTSDIDEQYF.

The sample holds one count of this clone. CDR3 loop: CASSAPERELSGELFF. The CDR3 DNA follows: TGTGCCAGCAGCGCTCCCGAGCGGGAATTATCCGGGGAGCTGTTTTTT. V gene TRBV9 combines with J gene TRBJ2-2; 7 nucleotides line up with TRBD2. The CDR3 extends over 16 amino acids. V gave up 3 bases and J gave up 6 bases; unmatched junction bases: 11. Germline V gene sequence: CDR1 SGDLS, CDR2 YYNGEE.

V usage is TRBV27 and J usage is TRBJ2-7; 8 nucleotides line up with TRBD1. The CDR3 is 16 amino acids. The J segment lost 4 bases and the V segment lost 0 bases, leaving 8 bases of the junction unmatched. From germline, CDR1 is MNHEY and CDR2 SMNVEV (reference sequence). The CDR3 DNA sequence: TGTGCCAGCAGTTTATCGACAGGGGAGACGGAGTACGAGCAGTACTTC. Its translation: CASSLSTGETEYEQYF.

The V gene is TRBV27, the J gene TRBJ1-1, with a possible D match to TRBD1 (5 bases). V was trimmed by 2 bases and J by 1 base, leaving 8 bases between them. Germline CDR1 is MNHEY and CDR2 is SMNVEV (reference sequence). This CDR3 has 14 amino acids. The CDR3 is CASSLQGWNTEAFF. The CDR3 coding sequence is TGTGCCAGCAGTTTACAGGGTTGGAACACTGAAGCTTTCTTT.

The chain joins TRBV5-1 to TRBJ2-3; 10 nucleotides match TRBD2. CDR1 SGHRS and CDR2 YFSETQ come from the germline V gene. The V gene end was trimmed by 4 bases and the J gene end by 2 bases; junction bases not matched to a gene: 7. This CDR3 comprises 16 residues. The CDR3 is CASSLWTSGATDTQYF. The DNA of the CDR3 is TGCGCCAGCAGCCTATGGACTAGCGGCGCCACAGATACGCAGTATTTT.

The chain combines TRBV28 with TRBJ2-7; the match to TRBD2 covers 9 bases. V lost 3 bases and J lost 5; bases outside the gene matches: 11. The CDR3 loop spans 16 amino acids. Germline V lookup: CDR1 MDHEN, CDR2 SYDVKM. The CDR3 sequence is CASSFPRVAGDNEQYF. For the CDR3, the DNA is TGTGCCAGCAGTTTCCCCCGGGTAGCGGGAGATAACGAGCAGTACTTC. The complete variable domain, with remaining parts taken from reference TRBV28 and TRBJ2-7, reads DVKVTQSSRYLVKRTGEKVFLECVQDMDHENMFWYRQDPGLGLRLIYFSYDVKMKEKGDIPEGYSVSREKKERFSLILESASTNQTSMYLCASSFPRVAGDNEQYFGPGTRLTVT.

V and J are TRBV25-1 and TRBJ2-1, with unresolved D. V gave up 3 bases and J gave up 2 bases, with 5 bases separating them. Germline V CDR1 and CDR2: MGHDK, SYGVNS. CDR3 length: 13 amino acids. The CDR3 loop is CASSDRTYNEQFF. CDR3 sequence (DNA): TGTGCCAGCAGTGACAGGACCTACAATGAGCAGTTCTTC.